The rows below give T cell receptor beta chains drawn from one sample of a study of control samples from healthy donors and cancer patients. The table came from immunoSEQ multiplex PCR; TCRdb's copy has only in-frame clones and leaves some out. Of 400,000 to 500,000 clones listed, 80% to 95% are singletons. The sample comprised PBMCs. These receptor sequences come from a man in his forties or fifties with head and neck cancer. Both conserved end residues are part of each CDR3. A D gene is named only where the DNA matches it firmly.

d_call,j_call,v_call,cdr3_aa,cdr3_nt
.,TRBJ1-1,TRBV12-3/TRBV12-4,CASKLQVATEAFF,TGTGCCAGCAAGCTACAGGTCGCAACTGAAGCTTTCTTT
.,TRBJ2-1,TRBV5-6,CASSPGIGGLRYNEQFF,TGTGCCAGCAGCCCGGGGATCGGGGGCCTCCGCTACAATGAGCAGTTCTTC
.,TRBJ2-3,TRBV25-1,CASSELWAGTDTQYF,TGTGCCAGCAGTGAACTATGGGCCGGCACAGATACGCAGTATTTT
.,TRBJ1-1,TRBV11-3,CASSLDPGPYTEAFF,TGTGCCAGCAGCTTAGACCCCGGCCCCTACACTGAAGCTTTCTTT
.,TRBJ2-5,TRBV6-6,CASSYSLQGKYF,TGTGCCAGCAGTTACTCGCTGCAGGGAAAGTACTTC
.,TRBJ1-6,TRBV7-2,CASSGPQGPLHF,TGTGCCAGCAGCGGACCCCAGGGCCCCCTCCACTTT
.,TRBJ2-1,TRBV28,CASSFLGDNEQFF,TGTGCCAGCAGTTTTCTGGGAGACAATGAGCAGTTCTTC
.,TRBJ2-3,TRBV5-1,CASSLSQAGISTDTQYF,TGCGCCAGCAGCTTGTCTCAGGCTGGGATTAGCACAGATACGCAGTATTTT
.,TRBJ1-2,TRBV25-1,CASSLGEWDGYTF,TGTGCCAGCAGTTTAGGGGAGTGGGATGGCTACACCTTC
.,TRBJ2-3,TRBV20-1,CSARAADTQYF,TGCAGTGCTAGAGCGGCAGATACGCAGTATTTT
.,TRBJ1-1,TRBV18,CASSPEASMVNTEAFF,TGTGCCAGCTCACCAGAGGCTTCGATGGTGAACACTGAAGCTTTCTTT
TRBD1,TRBJ1-1,TRBV19,CASSIHRTGYTEAFF,TGTGCCAGTAGTATACACAGGACAGGGTACACTGAAGCTTTCTTT